This TCR beta chain was found in a study of response to subunit inactivated influenza vaccine. The CDR3 has 13 residues. Germline assignment: CDR1 MDHEN and CDR2 SYDVKM. V was pared by 2 bases and J by 10 bases, with 12 bases between. TCRdb re-called the RT-PCR reads through MiXCR, storing one row per CDR3 protein. Of about 570,000 distinct CDR3 sequences in the sample, over 9% are singletons; the top ten hold 8% to 13%. This clonotype was found a few times. These data also featured in a second study, about T cells expressing NK-cell markers. That investigation notes: Libraries used 5'RACE template switching adding universal primer site and UMIs.

The sequenced sample was PBMCs from blood, obtained on the day of vaccination. The chain recombines TRBV28 with TRBJ2-1; D gene ambiguous. This TCR was sampled from a man aged 45-65 years who received an inactivated influenza vaccine. In DNA form, the CDR3 reads TGTGCCAGCAGTTTAGCCGGCGTAGCCGAGCAGTTCTTC. It specifies CASSLAGVAEQFF.